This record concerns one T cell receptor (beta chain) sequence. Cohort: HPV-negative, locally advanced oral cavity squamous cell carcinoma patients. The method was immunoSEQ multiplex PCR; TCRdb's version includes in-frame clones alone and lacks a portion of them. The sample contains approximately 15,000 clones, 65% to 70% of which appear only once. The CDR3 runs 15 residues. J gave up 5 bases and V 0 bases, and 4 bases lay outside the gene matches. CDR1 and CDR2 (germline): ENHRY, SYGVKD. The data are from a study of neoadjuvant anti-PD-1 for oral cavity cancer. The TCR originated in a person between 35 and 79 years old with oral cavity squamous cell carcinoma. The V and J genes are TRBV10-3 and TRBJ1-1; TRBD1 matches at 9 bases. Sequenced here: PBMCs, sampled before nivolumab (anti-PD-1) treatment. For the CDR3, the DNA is TGTGCCATCAGTGAGTCCCCGGGACAGGGAACTGAAGCTTTCTTT. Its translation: CAISESPGQGTEAFF.